These T cell receptor beta chains were read from a single sample in a study of cytomegalovirus exposure and HLA in healthy donors. Sequenced by immunoSEQ multiplex PCR; TCRdb stores in-frame clones only, minus some. The sample holds about 96,000 clones, around 74% seen once. Source material: PBMCs. These TCRs come from a female donor in good health and CMV-seropositive. Both conserved end residues are part of each CDR3. The D gene is left open where the match is weak. Some rows mark clone size as missing; the rest say once, few, many or name a class of expanded clone.

d_gene,j_gene,v_gene,abundance,CDR3nt,CDR3aa
TRBD2,TRBJ2-1,TRBV7-2,NA,TGTGCCAGCAGCTCAGGTGGCGGGAGAAGCGACAATGAGCAGTTCTTC,CASSSGGGRSDNEQFF
NA,TRBJ2-5,TRBV4-2,NA,TGTGCCAGCAGCCAAGATGTCGGACAGTTCCAAGAGACCCAGTACTTC,CASSQDVGQFQETQYF
TRBD2,TRBJ2-1,TRBV5-8,NA,TGTGCCAGCAGCTTTCGAGGACTAGCGGGAGGATATCCCTCCTACAATGAGCAGTTCTTC,CASSFRGLAGGYPSYNEQFF
NA,TRBJ2-5,TRBV5-1,few,TGCGCCAGCAGCTTTGGCAGCCAAGAGACCCAGTACTTC,CASSFGSQETQYF
TRBD2,TRBJ2-7,TRBV6-1,few,TGTGCCAGCAACTCTGGGGGCGGGGGGACCTACGAGCAGTACTTC,CASNSGGGGTYEQYF
NA,TRBJ1-2,TRBV28,NA,TGTGCCAGCAGTTTGGTCAGGGATGGCTACACCTTC,CASSLVRDGYTF
NA,TRBJ2-5,TRBV10-3,NA,TGTGCCATTCGGACAGAAGAGACCCAGTACTTC,CAIRTEETQYF
NA,TRBJ2-3,TRBV7-9,once,TGTGCCAGCAGCGACGCCGCGGGGAACACAGATACGCAGTATTTT,CASSDAAGNTDTQYF
NA,TRBJ1-2,TRBV6-5,once,TGTGCCAGCACCGGGAGGGGGTACTATGGCTACACCTTC,CASTGRGYYGYTF
TRBD1,TRBJ2-7,TRBV19,NA,TGTGCCAGTAGTAGGGGACAGGGACTATACGAGCAGTACTTC,CASSRGQGLYEQYF
TRBD2,TRBJ2-7,TRBV9,NA,TGTGCCAGCAGCCCCAGGGCTAGCGGGGGCAACTACGAGCAGTACTTC,CASSPRASGGNYEQYF
TRBD1,TRBJ2-5,TRBV10-3,NA,TGTGCCATCAGTGAGTCTCGCCCAGGGGGAGAGACCCAGTACTTC,CAISESRPGGETQYF
TRBD1,TRBJ1-1,TRBV29-1,once,TGCAGCGTCGGACAGGGGTCGCACACTGAAGCTTTCTTT,CSVGQGSHTEAFF
NA,TRBJ1-1,TRBV5-1,few,TGCGCCAGCAGCGGGCAACAGGGATCGAACACTGAAGCTTTCTTT,CASSGQQGSNTEAFF
NA,TRBJ1-1,TRBV28,few,TGTGCCAGCAGCCAGGCGTGGACTGAAGCTTTCTTT,CASSQAWTEAFF
TRBD1,TRBJ1-3,TRBV4-1,NA,TGCGCCAGCAGCCGAACCGACAGGGGCTCTGGAAACACCATATATTTT,CASSRTDRGSGNTIYF
NA,TRBJ2-5,TRBV11-2,NA,TGTGCCAGCAGCTTAAATGAGGTGCTACAAGAGACCCAGTACTTC,CASSLNEVLQETQYF
NA,TRBJ1-2,TRBV18,once,TGTGCCAGCTCACCAATTGGACAATTCGGTGGCTACACCTTC,CASSPIGQFGGYTF
TRBD2,TRBJ2-2,TRBV2,NA,TGTGCCAGCAGACTCGGGACTAGCGGATCGAACACCGGGGAGCTGTTTTTT,CASRLGTSGSNTGELFF
NA,TRBJ2-5,TRBV28,NA,TGTGCCAGCAGTTATTCAGGGTTGGGGCAAGAGACCCAGTACTTC,CASSYSGLGQETQYF
TRBD1,TRBJ2-5,TRBV4-3,few,TGCGCCAGCAGCCAAATAGCCGGGACAGGGGAAGAGACCCAGTACTTC,CASSQIAGTGEETQYF
NA,TRBJ2-5,TRBV29-1,NA,TGCAGCGTTGAAGCGGGGTCCCTCCTCGTTGGCCAGTACTTC,CSVEAGSLLVGQYF
NA,TRBJ1-6,TRBV27,few,TGTGCCAGCAGGACATTGCAGCGGAATTCACCCCTCCACTTT,CASRTLQRNSPLHF
NA,TRBJ2-7,TRBV2,few,TGTGCCAGCACGCGGCAGACCTACGAGCAGTACTTC,CASTRQTYEQYF
TRBD2,TRBJ2-1,TRBV7-2,NA,TGTGCCAGCAGCCTGGCGGGAGCGAACAATGAGCAGTTCTTC,CASSLAGANNEQFF
TRBD2,TRBJ2-1,TRBV4-2,once,TGTGCCAGCAGCCTTCAGGTAGCGGGGGTCACCCATGAGCAGTTCTTC,CASSLQVAGVTHEQFF
NA,TRBJ2-7,TRBV5-1,NA,TGCGCCAGCAGCTCCGACGGACAGCCGTCCTACGAGCAGTACTTC,CASSSDGQPSYEQYF
TRBD1,TRBJ1-2,TRBV7-2,NA,TGTGCCAGCAGCTCATACGGGACAGACTATGGCTACACCTTC,CASSSYGTDYGYTF
TRBD1,TRBJ2-3,TRBV7-2,few,TGTGCCAGCAGCCCTGGACAGGGGACAGATACGCAGTATTTT,CASSPGQGTDTQYF
TRBD2,TRBJ2-7,TRBV7-3,NA,TGTGCCAGCAGCGTCGAAGCGGGAGAGGTTCGGGAGCAGTACTTC,CASSVEAGEVREQYF
TRBD2,TRBJ2-1,TRBV7-3,NA,TGTGCCAGCAGCTTACCGGGACTACACAATGAGCAGTTCTTC,CASSLPGLHNEQFF
NA,TRBJ1-4,TRBV5-6,few,TGTGCCAGCTTCGGGAAACTGTTTTTT,CASFGKLFF
NA,TRBJ2-3,TRBV27,few,TGTGCCAGCAGGGCCGACGGGGGAGATACGCAGTATTTT,CASRADGGDTQYF
NA,TRBJ1-2,TRBV7-2,NA,TGTGCCAGCACCCTAAAGCTTCAGGGGCAAGGCTACACCTTC,CASTLKLQGQGYTF
TRBD2,TRBJ2-1,TRBV4-1,NA,TGCGCCAGCAGCCAGTGGGTTCAGACTAGCGGGAGGGCGGATGAGCAGTTCTTC,CASSQWVQTSGRADEQFF
NA,TRBJ2-2,TRBV27,NA,TGTGCCAGCAGTCACGGCTCGGGCGGGGAGCTGTTTTTT,CASSHGSGGELFF
TRBD1,TRBJ2-3,TRBV18,NA,TGTGCCAGCTCTCCCTCTCCGGGACAGGGGACAGATACGCAGTATTTT,CASSPSPGQGTDTQYF
TRBD1,TRBJ1-2,TRBV29-1,NA,TGCAGCGTCGTGAGGGACAGTGGGGATGGCTACACCTTC,CSVVRDSGDGYTF
TRBD2,TRBJ2-3,TRBV30,NA,TGTGCCTGGGGGCGGGGGACTACAGATACGCAGTATTTT,CAWGRGTTDTQYF
NA,TRBJ2-1,TRBV10-1,NA,TGCGCCACCGGAGGGGCAACCTTTGAAGGTGAGCAGTTCTTC,CATGGATFEGEQFF
TRBD1,TRBJ1-1,TRBV29-1,NA,TGCAGCGTTGTGGGACAGTTTCAGAACACTGAAGCTTTCTTT,CSVVGQFQNTEAFF
NA,TRBJ1-3,TRBV29-1,few,TGCAGCGCTGCACGGGGTGGCACCATATATTTT,CSAARGGTIYF
TRBD2,TRBJ2-1,TRBV28,few,TGTGCCAGTGAACTAGCGGGAGGGCTGGATGAGCAGTTCTTC,CASELAGGLDEQFF
NA,TRBJ1-4,TRBV7-9,NA,TGTGCCAGCAGCCCCCGAAATACAGGGGAAAAACTGTTTTTT,CASSPRNTGEKLFF
NA,TRBJ1-4,TRBV7-2,NA,TGTGCCAGCAGCTTATCACGCGAAGAAAAACTGTTTTTT,CASSLSREEKLFF
NA,TRBJ2-3,TRBV4-3,NA,TGCGCCAGCAGCCAACTAATTAGCACAGATACGCAGTATTTT,CASSQLISTDTQYF
TRBD2,TRBJ2-7,TRBV6-1,NA,TGTGCCAGCGGACTAGCGGGAGGGCCGGACTACGAGCAGTACTTC,CASGLAGGPDYEQYF
NA,TRBJ1-1,TRBV6-6,NA,TGTGCCAGCAGACCCGAGACAGGAAAGAACACTGAAGCTTTCTTT,CASRPETGKNTEAFF
TRBD1,TRBJ2-3,TRBV5-1,few,TGCGCCAGCGGAGGGGGACAGGGATTCCCAGATACGCAGTATTTT,CASGGGQGFPDTQYF
TRBD2,TRBJ2-3,TRBV30,few,TGTGCCTGGAGGGGAGTCGGCGGGGGGGTGGGAGATACGCAGTATTTT,CAWRGVGGGVGDTQYF
TRBD1,TRBJ1-3,TRBV9,NA,TGTGCCAGCAGCCCTGGGACAGCTGGAAACACCATATATTTT,CASSPGTAGNTIYF